Listed here are 28 T cell receptor beta chains from one sample, sequenced in a study of T cells in Graves' hyperthyroidism and ophthalmopathy. RNA transcripts provided the source from which TCR beta CDR3 regions were amplified. The HTBI primer set served for first-round RT-PCR of the TCR CDR3. A single record per CDR3 protein comes from TCRdb applying MiXCR to the multiplex PCR reads. The table shows 490,000 or so distinct CDR3 sequences, with around a fifth occurring only once. The sample was blood. Receptors were obtained from a woman aged 65 to 85 with Graves' ophthalmopathy.

This chain links TRBV19 with TRBJ1-2, with 8 bases fitting TRBD1. Germline CDR1 is LNHDA and CDR2 is SQIVND (reference sequence). V was pared by 5 bases and J by 7 bases, with 9 bases of the junction left unmatched. This CDR3 comprises 14 residues. The CDR3 nucleotides are TGTGCCAGTAGTCCCCGCAGGGGGCGAAGTGGCTACACCTTC. Translation gives CASSPRRGRSGYTF.

The gene calls are TRBV11-2 and TRBJ2-7; 9 bases align to TRBD1. The CDR3 sequence is 15 residues long. Per germline, CDR1 SGHAT and CDR2 FQNNGV. V shed 2 bases and J 1 base; nucleotides not matched to a gene: 3. The CDR3 spells CASSLRQGVSYEQYF. The CDR3 DNA follows: TGTGCCAGCAGCTTAAGACAGGGGGTATCCTACGAGCAGTACTTC.

This clonotype was seen more than once but under ten times. V usage is TRBV30 and J usage is TRBJ1-4; D might be TRBD1 (5 bases). The CDR3 runs 13 residues. V was clipped by 0 bases and J by 6 bases, with 8 bases between them. In germline, CDR1 is GTSNPN, CDR2 SVGIG (reference sequence). The CDR3 DNA reads as TGTGCCTGGAGTGTACTGGGGCATGAAAAACTGTTTTTT. Translation: CAWSVLGHEKLFF. The full variable domain, completed using reference TRBV30 and TRBJ1-4, is SQTIHQWPATLVQPVGSPLSLECTVEGTSNPNLYWYRQAAGRGLQLLFYSVGIGQISSEVPQNLSASRPQDRQFILSSKKLLLSDSGFYLCAWSVLGHEKLFFGSGTQLSVL.

This sequence joins TRBV4-2 and TRBJ2-2; D uncertain. Germline CDR1 reads LGHNA; CDR2 reads YNFKEQ. CDR3 length: 16 amino acids. The V end was cut by 1 base, the J end by 5 bases, with 14 bases between. The CDR3 nucleotides read TGTGCCAGCAGCCAAGGGATTCGGGCACGGACCGGGGAGCTGTTTTTT. Protein: CASSQGIRARTGELFF.

V is TRBV27 and J is TRBJ1-2; the match to TRBD1 covers 7 bases. From germline, CDR1 is MNHEY and CDR2 SMNVEV (reference sequence). With V trimmed by 10 bases and J by 5 bases, 10 bases remained unmatched. The length of the CDR3 is 13 residues. DNA of the CDR3: TGTGCCACCCGCTCACAGGGGAAATATGGCTACACCTTC. It translates to CATRSQGKYGYTF.

This clonotype was seen a few times. The gene calls are TRBV7-9 and TRBJ2-1; D is undetermined. Germline V CDR1 and CDR2: SEHNR, FQNEAQ (reference sequence). Trimming pared 5 bases from V and 0 bases from J, leaving 17 bases between. This CDR3 has 17 residues. The DNA of the CDR3 is TGTGCCAGCAGCACCCCCAGGAGCGAGATCTCCTACAATGAGCAGTTCTTC. Its protein is CASSTPRSEISYNEQFF.

This chain connects TRBV20-1 to TRBJ2-7; 9 nucleotides line up with TRBD2. The CDR3 runs to 16 residues. The ends lost 5 bases at V and 0 bases at J; junction bases unmatched: 11. Looked up from germline, CDR1 is DFQATT and CDR2 is SNEGSKA (reference sequence). The chain's CDR3 is CSAQALAGSHSYEQYF. DNA of the CDR3: TGCAGTGCTCAAGCTCTAGCGGGAAGTCACTCCTACGAGCAGTACTTC.

This clonotype has just a few counts. The chain joins TRBV5-1 to TRBJ1-6; TRBD1 aligns across 7 bases. V lost 1 base to trimming and J lost 4 bases; unmatched junction nucleotides: 5. The CDR3 contains 16 residues. In germline, CDR1 is SGHRS, CDR2 YFSETQ. The CDR3 spells CASSLQGQTYNSPLHF. The CDR3 bases are TGCGCCAGCAGCTTGCAGGGACAGACTTATAATTCACCCCTCCACTTT.

There are a few counts of this clonotype. The chain is built from TRBV5-1 and TRBJ2-3, with a weak D call TRBD2 (6 bases). This CDR3 is built from 15 residues. The V end lost 0 bases, the J end lost 4 bases, and 12 bases lay between the germline ends. CDR1 is SGHRS, CDR2 YFSETQ, per germline. As DNA, the CDR3 is TGCGCCAGCAGCTTGGATGGGAGGCGGGCAGATACGCAGTATTTT. It encodes CASSLDGRRADTQYF.

The table lists this clonotype with a few counts. A junction end diverges from the germline sequence, so it may reflect a read error. This chain uses TRBV29-1 with TRBJ2-1, with D possibly matching TRBD2 (6 bases). The germline CDR1 and CDR2 sequences are SQVTM and ANQGSEA. The CDR3 covers 13 residues. The CDR3 nucleotides read TGCAGCTTTGGCAGGGACTCCAACAATGAGCAGTTCTTC. Protein: CSFGRDSNNEQFF.

This sequence joins TRBV7-2 and TRBJ2-1; 10 nucleotides agree with TRBD1. The CDR3 length is 16 residues. J lost 7 bases, V lost 0 bases, and 6 bases had no gene match. The germline gives CDR1 SGHTA, CDR2 FQGNSA. The CDR3: CASSLARDRGSNEQFF. CDR3 DNA: TGTGCCAGCAGCTTAGCTAGGGACAGGGGTAGTAATGAGCAGTTCTTC.

This clonotype was seen repeatedly, ten times or more. The chain combines TRBV7-2 with TRBJ2-3; TRBD2 agrees at 7 bases. Germline V gene lookup returns CDR1 SGHTA and CDR2 FQGNSA. The length of the CDR3 is 15 residues. J gave up 7 bases and V 5 bases, and 12 bases lay outside the gene matches. DNA of the CDR3: TGTGCCAGCAGCCCAACCGTCGGAGCGGGATATACGCAGTATTTT. Protein sequence: CASSPTVGAGYTQYF.

J is TRBJ2-3 and V is TRBV29-1, with D perhaps TRBD2 (5 bases). CDR3 length: 14 amino acids. V was shortened by 4 bases and J by 5 bases, with 16 bases between the two germline ends. Germline CDR1 reads SQVTM; CDR2 reads ANQGSEA. This CDR3 reads CSVGLGTGIDTQYF. CDR3 bases: TGCAGCGTTGGGTTAGGAACGGGGATAGATACGCAGTATTTT.

As concerns this clonotype: A much larger clonotype is one base distant, so this may be a read error. This chain joins TRBV12-3 or TRBV12-4 and TRBJ1-1, with D hard to call. Deletions cut 3 bases from V and 3 bases from J, with 14 bases between. This CDR3 has 15 residues. In nucleotides, the CDR3 is TGTGCCAGCAGTTTGCCTTCCGGCAAGGACACTGAAGCTTTCTTT. Its translation is CASSLPSGKDTEAFF.

This clonotype was recorded a few times. The rearrangement joins TRBV6-1 to TRBJ2-4, with 7 bases fitting TRBD1. Germline V CDR1 and CDR2: MNHNS, SASEGT. The CDR3 length is 13 residues. The V and J ends lost 2 bases and 9 bases, in that order; junction bases with no gene match: 4. In DNA, the CDR3 is TGTGCCAGCAGTGAATCACCAGGGGGCATTCAGTACTTC. Encoded protein: CASSESPGGIQYF.

This clonotype was recorded at least ten times. This chain joins TRBV12-3 or TRBV12-4 and TRBJ2-2; D is unresolved. This CDR3 is 13 amino acids long. Trimming removed 6 bases from V and 5 bases from J, with 10 bases in between. Here the CDR3 reads CASSIVSTGELFF. The CDR3 DNA is TGTGCCAGCAGCATAGTATCTACCGGGGAGCTGTTTTTT.

The rearrangement joins TRBV6-9 to TRBJ2-1, with 7 bases aligning to TRBD2. Germline V lookup: CDR1 MNHGY, CDR2 SVAAGI. V dropped 0 bases and J dropped 0; count of bases not matched to a gene: 5. This CDR3 spans 17 amino acids. The CDR3 DNA is TGTGCCAGCAGTTATTCAGGCGGGGGTAGCTCCTACAATGAGCAGTTCTTC. Amino acid sequence: CASSYSGGGSSYNEQFF.

There are a few counts of this clonotype. CDR3 sequence (DNA): TGTGCCAGCAGTTATATCGGGACTAGCGGGAGGGCCGTAGTTGAGCAGTTCTTC. It yields the protein CASSYIGTSGRAVVEQFF. The J gene is TRBJ2-1, the V gene TRBV6-2 or TRBV6-3, with 16 bases fitting TRBD2. Per germline, CDR1 MNHEY and CDR2 SVGEGT. CDR3 length: 18 amino acids. V dropped 3 bases and J dropped 9; count of bases not matched to a gene: 11.

This clonotype has just a few counts. The chain joins TRBV20-1 to TRBJ2-3, with 9 positions matching TRBD1. The CDR3 length is 15 residues. The germline V gene has CDR1 DFQATT and CDR2 SNEGSKA (reference sequence). J was trimmed by 4 bases and V by 1 base; bases with no gene match: 6. CDR3 protein: CSARAGTGSADTQYF. The CDR3 region has the DNA TGCAGTGCTAGAGCAGGGACAGGGTCAGCAGATACGCAGTATTTT.

The sample holds a few counts of this clonotype. The chain combines TRBV12-3 or TRBV12-4 with TRBJ2-1; TRBD2 is a possible D gene (5 bases). Trimming stripped 4 bases from V and 9 bases from J, with 10 bases between. This CDR3 is 12 amino acids long. This CDR3 is CASSSWTPEQFF. As DNA, the CDR3 is TGTGCCAGCAGTTCATGGACTCCTGAGCAGTTCTTC.

V is TRBV6-1 and J is TRBJ1-2, with D unclear. From germline, CDR1 is MNHNS and CDR2 SASEGT. This CDR3 is built from 14 residues. V was trimmed by 4 bases and J by 2 bases, leaving 11 bases between them. CDR3: CASSAGRNNYGYTF. The CDR3 nucleotides are TGTGCCAGCAGTGCTGGACGGAACAACTATGGCTACACCTTC.

The genes are TRBV20-1 and TRBJ2-5; 11 bases align to TRBD1. CDR3 length: 15 residues. Trimming removed 5 bases from V and 5 bases from J; junction bases left unmatched: 10. Germline CDR1 reads DFQATT; CDR2 reads SNEGSKA (reference sequence). The CDR3 here is CSAAEGQGARETQYF. The CDR3 DNA reads TGCAGTGCTGCGGAAGGACAGGGGGCTAGGGAGACCCAGTACTTC.

This clonotype was detected only a few times. V usage is TRBV2 and J usage is TRBJ2-4, with 8 bases fitting TRBD2. The CDR3 has 17 residues. V gave up 5 bases and J gave up 0 bases; unmatched junction bases: 9. Germline V CDR1 and CDR2: SNHLY, FYNNEI. CDR3 loop: CASSLLSGTLAKNIQYF. DNA for the CDR3: TGTGCCAGCAGTTTACTTAGCGGGACCCTAGCCAAAAACATTCAGTACTTC.

This clonotype was seen a handful of times. This rearrangement joins TRBV27 to TRBJ1-2; the match to TRBD1 covers 9 bases. CDR3 length: 14 residues. V was pared by 5 bases and J by 5 bases, with 6 bases of the junction left unmatched. Per the germline V gene, CDR1 is MNHEY and CDR2 is SMNVEV (reference sequence). The CDR3 nucleotides read TGTGCCAGCAGTACCTCCGGGACAGGGTATGGCTACACCTTC. It translates to CASSTSGTGYGYTF.

The chain recombines TRBV19 with TRBJ2-5; no clear D. The V end was cut by 5 bases, the J end by 3 bases, with 10 bases between. The CDR3 sequence is 13 residues long. CDR1 is LNHDA and CDR2 is SQIVND in the germline V gene (reference sequence). The CDR3 bases are TGTGCCAGTAGTTTTTCAGATAAAGAGACCCAGTACTTC. Protein sequence: CASSFSDKETQYF.

The rearrangement joins TRBV5-4 to TRBJ2-2, with a weak D call TRBD2 (6 bases). The germline V and J ends were trimmed by 4 bases and 0 bases, with 13 bases remaining between them. Germline assignment: CDR1 SGHNT and CDR2 YYREEE (reference sequence). This CDR3 is 16 amino acids long. The CDR3 sequence: CASSRGMNANTGELFF. Written as DNA, the CDR3 is TGTGCCAGCAGCCGCGGGATGAACGCGAACACCGGGGAGCTGTTTTTT.

The chain employs TRBV13 and TRBJ2-7, with D possibly being TRBD1 (6 bases). The CDR3 consists of 13 residues. The ends were cut back, 5 bases at V and 4 bases at J, with 12 bases in the middle. CDR1 and CDR2 (germline): PRHDT, FYEKMQ (reference sequence). The CDR3 DNA reads as TGTGCCAGCAGCACCGTCCAGGGGTACGAGCAGTACTTC. Protein: CASSTVQGYEQYF.

This clonotype was seen more than once but under ten times. V is TRBV3-1 and J is TRBJ2-3; 9 nucleotides align to TRBD2. Germline CDR1 and CDR2: LGHDT and YNNKEL (reference sequence). The CDR3 has 18 amino acids. The V gene end was trimmed by 3 bases and the J gene end by 0 bases; junction bases not matched to a gene: 10. For the CDR3, the DNA is TGTGCCAGCAGCCACCGCAGCCGACTAGCGGAGAGCACAGATACGCAGTATTTT. Protein: CASSHRSRLAESTDTQYF.